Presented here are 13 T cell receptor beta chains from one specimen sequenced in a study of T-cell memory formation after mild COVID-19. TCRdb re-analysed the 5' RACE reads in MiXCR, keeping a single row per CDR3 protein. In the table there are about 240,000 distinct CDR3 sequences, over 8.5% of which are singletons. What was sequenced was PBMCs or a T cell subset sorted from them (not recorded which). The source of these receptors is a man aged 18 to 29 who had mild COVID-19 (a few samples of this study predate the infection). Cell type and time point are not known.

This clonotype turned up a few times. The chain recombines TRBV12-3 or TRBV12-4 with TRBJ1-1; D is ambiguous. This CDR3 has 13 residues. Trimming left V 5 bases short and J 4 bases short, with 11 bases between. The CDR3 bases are TGTGCCAGCAGTGCCGAGCGGGGCACTGAAGCTTTCTTT. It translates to CASSAERGTEAFF.

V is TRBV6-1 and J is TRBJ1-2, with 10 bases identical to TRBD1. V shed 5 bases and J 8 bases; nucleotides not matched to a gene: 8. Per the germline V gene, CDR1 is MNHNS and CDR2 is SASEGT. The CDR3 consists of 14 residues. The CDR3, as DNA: TGTGCCAGCAGTTCTACCGACAGGGGGCCCGGCTACACCTTC. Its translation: CASSSTDRGPGYTF.

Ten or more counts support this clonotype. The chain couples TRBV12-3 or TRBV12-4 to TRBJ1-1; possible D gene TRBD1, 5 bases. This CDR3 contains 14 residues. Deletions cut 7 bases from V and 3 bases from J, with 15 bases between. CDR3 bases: TGTGCCAGCATTCGGGGGAGGAGGGACACTGAAGCTTTCTTT. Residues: CASIRGRRDTEAFF.

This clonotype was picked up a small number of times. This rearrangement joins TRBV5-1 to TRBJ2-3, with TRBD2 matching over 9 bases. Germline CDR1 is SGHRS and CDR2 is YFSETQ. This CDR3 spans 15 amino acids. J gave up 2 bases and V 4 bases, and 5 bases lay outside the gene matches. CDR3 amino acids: CASSPSGDPTDTQYF. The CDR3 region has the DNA TGCGCCAGCAGCCCTAGCGGGGACCCCACAGATACGCAGTATTTT.

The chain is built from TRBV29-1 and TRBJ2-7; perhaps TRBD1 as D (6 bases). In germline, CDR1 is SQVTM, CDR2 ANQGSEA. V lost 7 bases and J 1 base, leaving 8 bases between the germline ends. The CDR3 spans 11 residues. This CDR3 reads CSGGQSYEQYF. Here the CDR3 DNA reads TGCAGCGGCGGACAGTCCTACGAGCAGTACTTC.

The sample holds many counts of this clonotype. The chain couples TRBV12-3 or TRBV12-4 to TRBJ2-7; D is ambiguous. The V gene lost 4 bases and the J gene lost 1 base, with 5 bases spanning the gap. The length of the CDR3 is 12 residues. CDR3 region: CASSWGSYEQYF. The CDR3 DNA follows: TGTGCCAGCAGTTGGGGTTCCTACGAGCAGTACTTC.

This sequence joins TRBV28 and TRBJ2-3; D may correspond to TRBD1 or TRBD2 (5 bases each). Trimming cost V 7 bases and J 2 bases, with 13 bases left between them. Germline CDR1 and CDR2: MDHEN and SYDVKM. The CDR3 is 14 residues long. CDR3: CASKLGTITDTQYF. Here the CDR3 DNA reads TGTGCCAGCAAACTTGGGACCATCACAGATACGCAGTATTTT.

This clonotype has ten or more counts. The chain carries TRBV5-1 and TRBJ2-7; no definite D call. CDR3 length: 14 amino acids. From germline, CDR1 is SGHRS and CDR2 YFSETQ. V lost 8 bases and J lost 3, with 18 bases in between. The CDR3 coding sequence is TGCGCCAGTGCAGGAAACGAGGCGCTCTACGAGCAGTACTTC. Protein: CASAGNEALYEQYF.

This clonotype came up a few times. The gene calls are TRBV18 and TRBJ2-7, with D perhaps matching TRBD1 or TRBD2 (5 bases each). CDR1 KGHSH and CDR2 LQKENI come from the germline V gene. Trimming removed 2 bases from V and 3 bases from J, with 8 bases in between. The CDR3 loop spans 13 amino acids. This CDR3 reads CASSPGTFYEQYF. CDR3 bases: TGTGCCAGCTCACCAGGGACCTTCTACGAGCAGTACTTC. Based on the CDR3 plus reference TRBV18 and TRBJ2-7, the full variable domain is NAGVMQNPRHLVRRRGQEARLRCSPMKGHSHVYWYRQLPEEGLKFMVYLQKENIIDESGMPKERFSAEFPKEGPSILRIQQVVRGDSAAYFCASSPGTFYEQYFGPGTRLTVT.

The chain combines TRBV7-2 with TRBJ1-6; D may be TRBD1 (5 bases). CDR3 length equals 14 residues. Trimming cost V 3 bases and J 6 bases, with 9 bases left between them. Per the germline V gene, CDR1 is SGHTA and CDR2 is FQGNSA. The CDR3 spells CASSLGLSNSPLHF. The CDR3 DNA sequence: TGTGCCAGCAGCTTGGGACTGTCTAATTCACCCCTCCACTTT.

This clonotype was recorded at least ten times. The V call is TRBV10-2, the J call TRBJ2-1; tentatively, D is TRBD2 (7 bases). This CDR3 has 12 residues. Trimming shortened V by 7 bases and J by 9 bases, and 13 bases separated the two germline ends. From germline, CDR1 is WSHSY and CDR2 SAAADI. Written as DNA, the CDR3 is TGCGCCAGCAAGAGGGGGGGCTTTGAGCAGTTCTTC. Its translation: CASKRGGFEQFF.

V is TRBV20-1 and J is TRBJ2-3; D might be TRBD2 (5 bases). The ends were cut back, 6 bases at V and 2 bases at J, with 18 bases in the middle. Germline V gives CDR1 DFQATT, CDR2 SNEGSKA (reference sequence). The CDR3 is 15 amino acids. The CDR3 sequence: CSAEPSLDPTDTQYF. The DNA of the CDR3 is TGCAGTGCCGAGCCGTCACTAGATCCCACAGATACGCAGTATTTT.

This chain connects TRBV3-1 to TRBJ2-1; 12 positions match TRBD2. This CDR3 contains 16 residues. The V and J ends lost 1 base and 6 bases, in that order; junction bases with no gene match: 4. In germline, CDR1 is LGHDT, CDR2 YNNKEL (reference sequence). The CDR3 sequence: CASSQGASGGANEQFF. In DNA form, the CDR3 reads TGTGCCAGCAGCCAAGGGGCTAGCGGGGGGGCCAATGAGCAGTTCTTC.